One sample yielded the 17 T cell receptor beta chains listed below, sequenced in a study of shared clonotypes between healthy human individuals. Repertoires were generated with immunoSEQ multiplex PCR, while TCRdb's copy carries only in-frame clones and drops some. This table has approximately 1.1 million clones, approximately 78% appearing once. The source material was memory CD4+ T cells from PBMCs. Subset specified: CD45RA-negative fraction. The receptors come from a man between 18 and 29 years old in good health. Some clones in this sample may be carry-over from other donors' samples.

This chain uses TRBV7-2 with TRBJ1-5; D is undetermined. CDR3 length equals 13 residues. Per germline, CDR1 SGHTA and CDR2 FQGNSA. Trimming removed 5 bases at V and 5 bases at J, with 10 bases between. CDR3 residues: CASSRAPHQPQHF. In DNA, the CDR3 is TGTGCCAGCAGCCGCGCCCCTCATCAGCCCCAGCATTTT.

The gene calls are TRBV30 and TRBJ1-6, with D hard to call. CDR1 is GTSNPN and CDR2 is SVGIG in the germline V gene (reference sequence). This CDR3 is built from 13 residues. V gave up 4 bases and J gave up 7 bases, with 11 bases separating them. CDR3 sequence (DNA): TGTGCCTGGACAGGTTGGGGAAATTCACCCCTCCACTTT. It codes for CAWTGWGNSPLHF.

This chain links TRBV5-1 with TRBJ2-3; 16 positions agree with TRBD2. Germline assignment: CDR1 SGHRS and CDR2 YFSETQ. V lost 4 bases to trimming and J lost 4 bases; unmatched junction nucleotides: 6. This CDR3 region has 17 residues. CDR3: CASSLGLAGGPPDTQYF. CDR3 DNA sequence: TGCGCCAGCAGCCTGGGACTAGCGGGAGGGCCGCCAGATACGCAGTATTTT.

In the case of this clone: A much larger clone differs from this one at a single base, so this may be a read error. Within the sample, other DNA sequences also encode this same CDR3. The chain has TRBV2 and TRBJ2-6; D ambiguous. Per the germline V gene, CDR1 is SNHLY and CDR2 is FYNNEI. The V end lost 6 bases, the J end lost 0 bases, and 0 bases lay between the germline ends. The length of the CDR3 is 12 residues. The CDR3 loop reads CASSSGANVLTF. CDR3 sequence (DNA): TGTGCCAGCAGCTCTGGGGCCAACGTCCTGACTTTC. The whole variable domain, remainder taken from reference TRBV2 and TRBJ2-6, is EPEVTQTPSHQVTQMGQEVILRCVPISNHLYFYWYRQILGQKVEFLVSFYNNEISEKSEIFDDQFSVERPDGSNFTLKIRSTKLEDSAMYFCASSSGANVLTFGAGSRLTVL.

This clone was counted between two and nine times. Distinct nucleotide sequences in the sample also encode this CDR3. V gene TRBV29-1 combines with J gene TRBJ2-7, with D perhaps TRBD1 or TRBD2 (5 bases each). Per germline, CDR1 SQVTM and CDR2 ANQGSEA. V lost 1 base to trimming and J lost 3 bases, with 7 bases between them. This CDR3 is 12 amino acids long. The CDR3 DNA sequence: TGCAGCGTTGAAGGTGGGGGCTACGAGCAGTACTTC. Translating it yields CSVEGGGYEQYF.

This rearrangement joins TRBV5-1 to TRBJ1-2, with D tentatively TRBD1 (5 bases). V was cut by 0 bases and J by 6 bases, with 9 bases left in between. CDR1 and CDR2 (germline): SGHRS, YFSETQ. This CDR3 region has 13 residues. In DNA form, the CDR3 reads TGCGCCAGCAGCTTGGAGGCAGGGAATGGCTACACCTTC. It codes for CASSLEAGNGYTF.

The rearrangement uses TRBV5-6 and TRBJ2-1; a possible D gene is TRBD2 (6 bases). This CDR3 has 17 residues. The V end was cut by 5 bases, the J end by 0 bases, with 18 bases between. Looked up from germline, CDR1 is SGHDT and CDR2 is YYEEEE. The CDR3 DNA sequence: TGTGCCAGCAGTCAATTAGCCGGACTAAGCTCCTACAATGAGCAGTTCTTC. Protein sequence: CASSQLAGLSSYNEQFF.

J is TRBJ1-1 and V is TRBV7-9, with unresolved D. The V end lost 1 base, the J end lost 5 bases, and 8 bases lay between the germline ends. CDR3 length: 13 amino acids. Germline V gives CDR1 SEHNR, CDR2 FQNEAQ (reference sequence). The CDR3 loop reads CASSLESGTEAFF. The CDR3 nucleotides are TGTGCCAGCAGCTTAGAATCCGGGACTGAAGCTTTCTTT.

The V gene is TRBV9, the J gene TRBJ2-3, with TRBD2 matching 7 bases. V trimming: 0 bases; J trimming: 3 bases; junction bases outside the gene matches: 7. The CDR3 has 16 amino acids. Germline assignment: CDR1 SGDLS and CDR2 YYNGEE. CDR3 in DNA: TGTGCCAGCAGCGTAGGGGGCGGGAGTGGTACAGATACGCAGTATTTT. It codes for CASSVGGGSGTDTQYF.

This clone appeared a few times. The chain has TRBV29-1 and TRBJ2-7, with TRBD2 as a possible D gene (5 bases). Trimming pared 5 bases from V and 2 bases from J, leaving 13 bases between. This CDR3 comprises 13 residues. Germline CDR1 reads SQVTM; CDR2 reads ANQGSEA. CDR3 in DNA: TGCAGCGTTTCAGCCGGGGTAACCTACGAGCAGTACTTC. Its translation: CSVSAGVTYEQYF.

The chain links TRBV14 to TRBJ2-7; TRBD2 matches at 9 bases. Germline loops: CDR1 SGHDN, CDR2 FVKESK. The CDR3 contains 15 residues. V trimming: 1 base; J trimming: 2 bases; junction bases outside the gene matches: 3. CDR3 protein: CASSQGAGGAYEQYF. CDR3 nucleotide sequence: TGTGCCAGCAGCCAAGGGGCGGGAGGGGCCTACGAGCAGTACTTC. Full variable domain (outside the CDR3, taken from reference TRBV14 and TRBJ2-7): EAGVTQFPSHSVIEKGQTVTLRCDPISGHDNLYWYRRVMGKEIKFLLHFVKESKQDESGMPNNRFLAERTGGTYSTLKVQPAELEDSGVYFCASSQGAGGAYEQYFGPGTRLTVT.

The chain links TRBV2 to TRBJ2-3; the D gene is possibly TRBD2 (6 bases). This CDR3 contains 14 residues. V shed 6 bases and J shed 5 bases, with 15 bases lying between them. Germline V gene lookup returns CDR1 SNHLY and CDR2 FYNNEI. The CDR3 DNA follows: TGTGCCAGCAGGGGCCTAAAAGCGGGAGATACGCAGTATTTT. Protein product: CASRGLKAGDTQYF.

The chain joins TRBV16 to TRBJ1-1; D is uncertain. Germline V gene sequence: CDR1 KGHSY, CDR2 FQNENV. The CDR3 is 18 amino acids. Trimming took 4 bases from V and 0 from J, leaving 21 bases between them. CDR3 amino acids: CASSLPPGSSIMNTEAFF. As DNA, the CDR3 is TGTGCCAGCAGCCTTCCGCCCGGGTCCTCTATCATGAACACTGAAGCTTTCTTT.

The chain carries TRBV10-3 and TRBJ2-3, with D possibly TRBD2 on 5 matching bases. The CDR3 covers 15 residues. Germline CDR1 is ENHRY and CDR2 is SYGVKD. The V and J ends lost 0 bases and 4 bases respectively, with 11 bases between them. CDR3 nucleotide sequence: TGTGCCATCAGTGAGTCGAGGGCTAGTGCAGATACGCAGTATTTT. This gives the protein CAISESRASADTQYF.

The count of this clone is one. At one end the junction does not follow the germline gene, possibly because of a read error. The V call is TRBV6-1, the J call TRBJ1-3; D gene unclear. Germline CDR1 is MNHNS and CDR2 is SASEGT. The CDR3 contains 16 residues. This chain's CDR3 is CASSEEFGLHGNTIYF. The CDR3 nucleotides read TGTGCTAGCAGTGAAGAGTTCGGCTTACATGGAAACACCATATATTTT.

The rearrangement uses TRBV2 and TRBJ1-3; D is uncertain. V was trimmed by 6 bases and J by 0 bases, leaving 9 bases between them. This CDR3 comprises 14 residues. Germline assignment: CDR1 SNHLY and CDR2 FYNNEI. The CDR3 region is CASRIDPSGNTIYF. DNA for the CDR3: TGTGCCAGCAGGATCGACCCCTCTGGAAACACCATATATTTT.

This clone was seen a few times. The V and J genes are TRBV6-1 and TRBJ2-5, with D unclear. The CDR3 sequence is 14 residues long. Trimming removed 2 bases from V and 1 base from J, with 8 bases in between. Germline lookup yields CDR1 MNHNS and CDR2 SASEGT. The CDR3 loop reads CASSELGAQETQYF. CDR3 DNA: TGTGCCAGCAGTGAACTCGGCGCCCAAGAGACCCAGTACTTC.